This TCR beta chain was retrieved from a study of T cells in localized non-small cell lung cancer. Study-wide results and caveats: Only one tumor region went through sequencing, so heterogeneity may still be there. Researchers found a median approximately 57 of the top 100 tumor clones in adjacent lung.

Looked up from germline, CDR1 is MNHNY and CDR2 is SVGAGI (reference sequence). This CDR3 is 12 amino acids long. Regarding this clone: Its cognate antigen is unknown. One end of the junction fails to match germline, which may point to a read error.

Method: immunoSEQ multiplex PCR; TCRdb's copy keeps in-frame clones and lacks some. Of more than 25,000 clones in the sample, approximately 90% were seen once. The specimen comprised peripheral blood, sampled before any cancer treatment. The sequence derives from a female donor of 60 years or more with stage III squamous cell lung carcinoma. The chain carries TRBV6-6 and TRBJ1-3; no clear D gene. The CDR3 DNA is TGTGCCAGCAGTAACTCTGGAAACACCATATATTTT. It is translated as CASSNSGNTIYF.